This paragraph covers one T cell receptor (beta chain) sequence. These data belong to a study of T-cell reconstitution after alpha-beta-depleted transplantation in children. Unique molecular identifiers featured in how the TCRbeta library was prepared. Each CDR3 protein gets one entry after TCRdb re-called the PCR reads with MiXCR. The top ten hold approximately 6.2% of the sample, which has over 200,000 distinct CDR3 sequences, approximately 10% seen once. This clonotype was sampled from a human donor who donated a stem cell graft to a child with acute lymphoblastic leukemia. Here the sequenced sample was PBMCs from the stem cell graft donor, taken from the stem cell graft.

DNA for the CDR3: TGTGCCAGCAGTTTTCGGACAGGGGAAGCTTTCTTT. Translation: CASSFRTGEAFF. The chain carries TRBV27 and TRBJ1-1, with 8 bases aligning to TRBD1. With V trimmed by 3 bases and J by 8 bases, 2 bases remained unmatched. The CDR3 contains 12 residues. In germline, CDR1 is MNHEY, CDR2 SMNVEV (reference sequence).